Each of the 21 T cell receptor beta chains below was sequenced from the same sample in a study of shared T cell receptors in the human thymus. The data were produced by immunoSEQ multiplex PCR, yet TCRdb's version contains in-frame clones alone and is incomplete. There are about 500,000 clones in the sample; roughly 74% occur only once, and about 0.014% lies in the top ten. This sample also appeared in a second study, on human thymus T cells.

The sequencing input was thymocytes. These receptors all come from a boy less than two years old with a congenital heart defect.

The V call is TRBV10-3, the J call TRBJ2-5, with TRBD1 as a possible D gene (6 bases). Germline V CDR1 and CDR2: ENHRY, SYGVKD. The CDR3 loop spans 17 amino acids. V was pared by 5 bases and J by 12 bases, with 31 bases between. CDR3 region: CAISLRFLSGHPSREYF. In DNA form, the CDR3 reads TGTGCCATCAGTCTTCGGTTTTTGTCGGGACACCCCTCAAGGGAGTACTTC.

The chain is built from TRBV27 and TRBJ2-7, with D unresolved. V dropped 0 bases and J dropped 3 bases, with 9 bases sitting between them. The CDR3 runs to 14 residues. From germline, CDR1 is MNHEY and CDR2 SMNVEV (reference sequence). The CDR3 region has the DNA TGTGCCAGCAGTTTATCGTTCAGGTACTACGAGCAGTACTTC. Its protein product is CASSLSFRYYEQYF.

This sequence joins TRBV10-3 and TRBJ1-1, with 7 nucleotides matching TRBD1. V trimming: 2 bases; J trimming: 7 bases; junction bases outside the gene matches: 13. Germline loops: CDR1 ENHRY, CDR2 SYGVKD. The CDR3 extends over 16 amino acids. The CDR3 nucleotides read TGTGCCATCAGTGAGCCAAAACGGGGACAGAATTATGAAGCTTTCTTT. Its protein is CAISEPKRGQNYEAFF.

The chain is built from TRBV5-1 and TRBJ2-5; D may be TRBD2 (6 bases). The germline V and J ends were trimmed by 3 bases and 2 bases, with 8 bases remaining between them. This CDR3 comprises 13 residues. Per the germline V gene, CDR1 is SGHRS and CDR2 is YFSETQ. CDR3 sequence reads: CASSSGGQETQYF. As DNA, the CDR3 is TGCGCCAGCAGCTCTGGGGGGCAAGAGACCCAGTACTTC.

The chain links TRBV7-8 to TRBJ2-2, with TRBD2 matching over 10 bases. Trimming took 3 bases from V and 1 from J; bases not matched to a gene: 8. The CDR3 runs 18 residues. The germline V gene has CDR1 SGHVS and CDR2 FQNEAQ. The CDR3 nucleotides are TGTGCCAGCAGCTTCTCTAGCGGGAGCCGCCGGAACACCGGGGAGCTGTTTTTT. Translating gives CASSFSSGSRRNTGELFF.

The chain couples TRBV7-6 to TRBJ1-3; D is unclear. The V end lost 8 bases, the J end lost 4 bases, and 18 bases lay between the germline ends. CDR3 length equals 15 residues. Germline CDR1 reads SGHVS; CDR2 reads FNYEAQ. CDR3 amino acids: CASSAAEGAGNTIYF. In nucleotides, the CDR3 is TGTGCCAGCTCCGCGGCTGAGGGCGCCGGAAACACCATATATTTT.

For the CDR3, the DNA is TGTGCCAGCAGTTACCGGGACAGGGGGCAGGAGCAGTACTTC. This codes for CASSYRDRGQEQYF. The chain is built from TRBV28 and TRBJ2-7, with TRBD1 matching over 12 bases. The CDR3 spans 14 residues. The V gene end was trimmed by 4 bases and the J gene end by 7 bases; junction bases not matched to a gene: 5. CDR1 and CDR2 from the germline V gene are MDHEN and SYDVKM.

CDR3 in amino acids: CASSKRLAGQYEQYF. CDR3 DNA sequence: TGTGCCAGCAGCAAGAGACTAGCGGGACAGTACGAGCAGTACTTC. The chain combines TRBV5-5 with TRBJ2-7; 11 bases are a match to TRBD2. Germline V gives CDR1 SGHKS, CDR2 YYEKEE (reference sequence). This CDR3 contains 15 residues. J gave up 4 bases and V 4 bases, and 7 bases lay outside the gene matches.

This clone was found a few times. This chain uses TRBV7-9 with TRBJ2-6; D possibly corresponds to TRBD2 (5 bases). CDR3 size: 16 residues. Germline CDR1 is SEHNR and CDR2 is FQNEAQ (reference sequence). V lost 5 bases, J lost 1 base, and 12 bases lay in between. CDR3 nucleotides: TGTGCCAGCAGCACTCCCCCGGGGTCTGGGGCCAACGTCCTGACTTTC. Residues: CASSTPPGSGANVLTF.

This chain connects TRBV10-3 to TRBJ2-7; 13 nucleotides match TRBD2. Trimming removed 4 bases from V and 5 bases from J; junction bases left unmatched: 8. The CDR3 extends over 16 amino acids. CDR1 ENHRY and CDR2 SYGVKD come from the germline V gene. The CDR3 coding sequence is TGTGCCATCAGTGGTGGCAGGACTAGCGGGAGCCACGAGCAGTACTTC. It yields the protein CAISGGRTSGSHEQYF.

In nucleotides, the CDR3 is TGTGCCAGCAGCCCACAGGGTGGGAGCACTGAAGCTTTCTTT. Translating gives CASSPQGGSTEAFF. The chain carries TRBV7-2 and TRBJ1-1; the D gene is possibly TRBD1 (6 bases). CDR3 length: 14 residues. V lost 5 bases to trimming and J lost 4 bases, with 14 bases between them. Looked up from germline, CDR1 is SGHTA and CDR2 is FQGNSA.

This chain uses TRBV5-6 with TRBJ2-7, with D possibly TRBD2 on 6 matching bases. Between the trimmed V and J ends, which lost 5 bases and 2 bases, there was a span of 20 bases. CDR1 is SGHDT, CDR2 YYEEEE, per germline. This CDR3 spans 16 amino acids. CDR3 residues: CASRLRTRGGTYEQYF. The CDR3 region has the DNA TGTGCCAGCAGACTCCGGACACGAGGAGGGACCTACGAGCAGTACTTC.

The chain joins TRBV7-9 to TRBJ1-2; D remains ambiguous. Trimming removed 1 base at V and 8 bases at J, with 14 bases between. Germline V gene data show CDR1 as SEHNR and CDR2 as FQNEAQ (reference sequence). The CDR3 totals 14 residues. DNA of the CDR3: TGTGCCAGCAGCTTAGACACAGTCCGGAGGGGCTACACCTTC. It is translated as CASSLDTVRRGYTF. The full variable domain, with the rest looked up from reference TRBV7-9 and TRBJ1-2, is DTGVSQNPRHKITKRGQNVTFRCDPISEHNRLYWYRQTLGQGPEFLTYFQNEAQLEKSRLLSDRFSAERPKGSFSTLEIQRTEQGDSAMYLCASSLDTVRRGYTFGSGTRLTVV.

The chain is built from TRBV19 and TRBJ1-5; 8 nucleotides line up with TRBD1. CDR1 LNHDA and CDR2 SQIVND come from the germline V gene (reference sequence). V dropped 5 bases and J dropped 0; count of bases not matched to a gene: 9. The CDR3 sequence is 17 residues long. The CDR3 sequence is CASSPRTGRNSNQPQHF. The CDR3 DNA reads TGTGCCAGTAGTCCTCGGACAGGGAGAAATAGCAATCAGCCCCAGCATTTT.

The V gene is TRBV30, the J gene TRBJ2-7, with D perhaps TRBD1 (6 bases). The CDR3 spans 13 residues. CDR1 and CDR2 from the germline V gene are GTSNPN and SVGIG (reference sequence). The V and J ends lost 3 bases and 1 base respectively, with 10 bases between them. The chain's CDR3 is CAWRGDRSYEQYF. The CDR3 coding sequence is TGTGCCTGGAGAGGAGACAGGTCCTACGAGCAGTACTTC.

This clone was counted a few times. DNA of the CDR3: TGCGCCAGCAGCCAAGTTGGCCCGGGGTTAGCCAAAAACATTCAGTACTTC. Translation gives CASSQVGPGLAKNIQYF. The rearrangement uses TRBV4-1 and TRBJ2-4; possibly TRBD2 for D (5 bases). The CDR3 length is 17 residues. The ends were cut back, 1 base at V and 0 bases at J, with 13 bases in the middle. CDR1 and CDR2 (germline): MGHRA, YSYEKL.

This clone was observed once. V gene TRBV30 combines with J gene TRBJ1-5, with 7 bases lining up with TRBD1. Germline CDR1 reads GTSNPN; CDR2 reads SVGIG (reference sequence). The CDR3 is 15 amino acids. V dropped 2 bases and J dropped 0; count of bases not matched to a gene: 4. The CDR3 DNA is TGTGCCTGGAGTTCAGACAGGGTTAGCAATCAGCCCCAGCATTTT. This codes for CAWSSDRVSNQPQHF.

The chain carries TRBV7-8 and TRBJ2-1; 10 bases line up with TRBD2. The CDR3 is made up of 13 amino acids. Germline CDR1 SGHVS, CDR2 FQNEAQ. The V and J ends lost 5 bases and 13 bases, in that order; junction bases with no gene match: 8. In DNA, the CDR3 is TGTGCCAGCAGCACCCCCGAGCGGGAGGGCCAGTTCTTC. Residues: CASSTPEREGQFF. Supplemented by reference TRBV7-8 and TRBJ2-1, the full variable domain reads GAGVSQSPRYKVAKRGQDVALRCDPISGHVSLFWYQQALGQGPEFLTYFQNEAQLDKSGLPSDRFFAERPEGSVSTLKIQRTQQEDSAVYLCASSTPEREGQFFGPGTRLTVL.

This sequence joins TRBV5-1 and TRBJ2-7; no definite D call. CDR3 length equals 16 residues. In germline, CDR1 is SGHRS, CDR2 YFSETQ. V dropped 1 base and J dropped 5 bases, with 19 bases sitting between them. The CDR3: CASSLFPHNGWDEQYF. CDR3 bases: TGCGCCAGCAGCTTGTTTCCCCACAACGGGTGGGACGAGCAGTACTTC.

The chain links TRBV10-1 to TRBJ2-1; 10 nucleotides match TRBD1. The germline V gene encodes CDR1 WNHNN and CDR2 SYGVQD (reference sequence). The J segment lost 4 bases and the V segment lost 4 bases, leaving 1 base of the junction unmatched. The CDR3 covers 14 residues. CDR3 sequence reads: CASSGTGGYNEQFF. In DNA form, the CDR3 reads TGCGCCAGCAGTGGGACAGGGGGATACAATGAGCAGTTCTTC.

The V gene is TRBV4-3, the J gene TRBJ2-5, with D unresolved. Trimming took off 0 bases at V and 5 bases at J, with 16 bases between the two ends. The CDR3 consists of 16 residues. The germline V gene encodes CDR1 LGHNA and CDR2 YSLEER. The CDR3: CASSQDMRKESETQYF. DNA for the CDR3: TGCGCCAGCAGCCAAGATATGCGGAAGGAATCGGAGACCCAGTACTTC.